This TCR beta chain was recovered during a study of chemoradiotherapy in HPV16-positive cancers. Study-level results: Non-HPV-specific T cells did not expand in tumors during treatment, whereas candidate HPV-specific clones and E7-related motifs did. Only two HPV16-positive patients supplied the functional HPV-specificity definition.

The CDR3 sequence is 14 residues long. Germline CDR1 is KGHSH and CDR2 is LQKENI. V shed 3 bases and J shed 7 bases, with 16 bases lying between them. TCRdb's table, derived via immunoSEQ multiplex PCR, lists solely in-frame clones and lacks some. The table has some 11,000 clones, approximately 79% seen once; the top ten hold 8.3%. This clone was detected only a few times. What it binds is not known. Sampling was performed from a patient who underwent chemoradiotherapy. This TCR derives from a human donor with HPV-associated anogenital cancer. The chain is built from TRBV18 and TRBJ2-7; D remains unclear. CDR3 bases: TGTGCCAGCTCACCGTCCGCGAACAGAAGGGAGCAGTACTTC. Residues: CASSPSANRREQYF.